The source of this T cell receptor beta chain is a study of tumor-infiltrating lymphocytes in primary liver carcinoma. About the study: Lesions, classed as T1-T3 N0M0, spanned 4.2 to 10 cm across.

Whole-study results and caveats: Just around 7-24% of top clones spanned all five tumor regions. Tumors and blood were compared for top-250-clone fraction, and tumors had the significantly higher value (p = 0.039).

The CDR3 covers 14 residues. Priming with a constant-region primer yielded TCR beta cDNA from about 500 ng total RNA. Libraries covering TCR beta were generated through three nested multiplex PCR rounds (using a slightly modified ARM-PCR). TRBV1-TRBV30 forward primers paired with a C-beta reverse primer were used in the first two PCR rounds, which ran around 10 cycles each. A single record per CDR3 protein comes from TCRdb applying MiXCR to the multiplex PCR reads. The sample lists roughly 200,000 distinct CDR3 sequences, over 80% seen once, with roughly 20% in the top ten. Concerning this clonotype itself: The antigen remains unidentified. The junction departs from the called germline gene at one end, perhaps through a read error.

For each extraction, RNA and DNA were obtained together from about 20-30 mg of unsorted bulk tissue. Tumors were each sampled at five separate regions. V is TRBV12-3 or TRBV12-4 and J is TRBJ1-1; D unresolved. The sequence was obtained from a man aged 40-55 years with primary liver carcinoma and hepatitis B virus infection. Sample: tumor tissue from primary liver carcinoma. CDR3 residues: CTSSFSGQNTGAFF. DNA of the CDR3: TGTACCAGCAGTTTCTCGGGCCAGAACACTGGAGCTTTCTTT.